This T cell receptor beta chain was identified in a study of early T cells in non-severe SARS-CoV-2 infection. The CDR3 sequence is 11 residues long. The germline gives CDR1 SEHNR, CDR2 FQNEAQ (reference sequence). V gave up 3 bases and J gave up 3 bases, with 2 bases separating them. Unique molecular identifiers (one per individual cDNA molecule) were attached. TCRdb processed the 5' RACE reads anew with MiXCR; each CDR3 protein has one entry. Among tens of thousands of distinct CDR3 sequences, approximately 16% were seen once, and the ten largest hold around 4.9%. The clonotype originates from an adult who was a healthcare worker with PCR-confirmed SARS-CoV-2 infection or an uninfected control (not recorded which). Sequencing used whole blood, obtained at baseline. This chain uses TRBV7-9 with TRBJ1-1; D is uncertain. CDR3 coding DNA: TGTGCCAGCAGCTTCGACACTGAAGCTTTCTTT. As protein: CASSFDTEAFF.